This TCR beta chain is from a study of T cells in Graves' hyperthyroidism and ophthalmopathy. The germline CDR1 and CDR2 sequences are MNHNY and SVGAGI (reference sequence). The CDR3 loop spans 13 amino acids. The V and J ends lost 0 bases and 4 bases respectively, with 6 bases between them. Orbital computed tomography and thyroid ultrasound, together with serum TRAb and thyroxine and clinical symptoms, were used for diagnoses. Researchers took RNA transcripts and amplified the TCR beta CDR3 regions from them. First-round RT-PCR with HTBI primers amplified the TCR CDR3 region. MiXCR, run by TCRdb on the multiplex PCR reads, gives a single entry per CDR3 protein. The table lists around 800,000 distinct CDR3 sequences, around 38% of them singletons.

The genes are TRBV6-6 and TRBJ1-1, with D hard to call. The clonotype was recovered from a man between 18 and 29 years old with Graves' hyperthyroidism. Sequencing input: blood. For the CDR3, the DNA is TGTGCCAGCAGTTACTCGAAAAGCACTGAAGCTTTCTTT. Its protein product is CASSYSKSTEAFF.